This TCR beta chain was found in a study of T-cell reconstitution after alpha-beta-depleted transplantation in children. As for this clonotype: Antigen: not known.

The study, taken as a whole, reports: Reports say that about two months after transplant, the alpha-beta T cells came out of several hundred graft clones that had expanded. Some patients' high day-60 TCRbeta diversity was attributed to recipient cells surviving conditioning. Newly produced T cells mostly provided counts and TCRbeta diversity after one year, as hyperexpanded clones declined.

Unique molecular identifiers were incorporated during preparation of the TCRbeta library. TCRdb re-derived calls from the PCR reads in MiXCR, one entry per CDR3 protein. The table records some 830,000 distinct CDR3 sequences, around 15% of them present only once. Trimming stripped 4 bases from V and 2 bases from J, with 20 bases between. This CDR3 is built from 17 residues. Germline CDR1 is SGDLS and CDR2 is YYNGEE. The sequence was collected from a male patient younger than 18 who had a stem cell transplant for acute lymphoblastic leukemia, so the T cells may come from the graft donor. The starting material was PBMCs, mostly from graft donor cells, obtained 360 days after TCRalphabeta/CD19-depleted stem cell transplant. This sequence joins TRBV9 and TRBJ2-3, with D maybe TRBD2 (7 bases). In nucleotides, the CDR3 is TGTGCCAGCAGCCCCTCGGGGGGCTCCCGTCCCACAGATACGCAGTATTTT. This codes for CASSPSGGSRPTDTQYF.